Below are 14 T cell receptor beta chains sequenced from a single sample in a study of T cells in tuberculosis (dated by TCRdb to the late 2010s). Libraries were built with the immunoSEQ multiplex PCR assay. TCRdb stores this immuneACCESS table with in-frame sequences only. Part of the clones is absent; in the studies checked, under half of the shortfall reflects unresolved V genes, and no reason is known for the rest. The sample has around 30,000 clones on record, around 91% of them singletons. The ten largest clones take up 6.1% of the sample. The specimen was PBMCs. The receptors come from a donor aged 5-35 years with latent tuberculosis or without tuberculosis infection.

The chain uses TRBV11-2 and TRBJ2-4; 7 bases align to TRBD1. The germline V gene encodes CDR1 SGHAT and CDR2 FQNNGV. Trimming removed 5 bases from V and 7 bases from J; junction bases left unmatched: 8. This CDR3 comprises 14 residues. The CDR3 protein is CASSRRQGLNIQYF. The CDR3 region has the DNA TGTGCCAGCAGCAGAAGACAGGGCCTCAACATTCAGTACTTC.

The chain carries TRBV5-1 and TRBJ1-4, with 9 bases lining up with TRBD1. The CDR3 length is 14 residues. V lost 4 bases to trimming and J lost 10 bases; unmatched junction nucleotides: 8. Germline lookup yields CDR1 SGHRS and CDR2 YFSETQ. The CDR3 is CASSRTGDFGKLFF. DNA of the CDR3: TGCGCCAGCAGCCGGACAGGGGATTTTGGAAAACTGTTTTTT. Full variable domain (outside the CDR3, taken from reference TRBV5-1 and TRBJ1-4): KAGVTQTPRYLIKTRGQQVTLSCSPISGHRSVSWYQQTPGQGLQFLFEYFSETQRNKGNFPGRFSGRQFSNSRSEMNVSTLELGDSALYLCASSRTGDFGKLFFGSGTQLSVL.

The V gene is TRBV23-1, the J gene TRBJ2-3; possibly TRBD1 for D (5 bases). TRBV23-1 is filed as an ORF, its function uncertain. Trimming pared 0 bases from V and 3 bases from J, leaving 13 bases between. This CDR3 has 16 amino acids. The CDR3 nucleotides read TGCGCCAGCAGTCAATCGATGGCGAAGGGGACAGATACGCAGTATTTT. Amino acids: CASSQSMAKGTDTQYF.

This clone was recorded only once. CDR3 DNA: TGTGCCAGCAGCTTAGTATCCCCAGGGTACTCCTACGAGCAGTACTTC. Translation gives CASSLVSPGYSYEQYF. The rearrangement links TRBV7-8 to TRBJ2-7; a possible D gene is TRBD1 (5 bases). The CDR3 length is 16 residues. Germline-derived CDR1 and CDR2 are SGHVS and FQNEAQ. V was clipped by 1 base and J by 0 bases, with 13 bases between them.

This clone was picked up a small number of times. This sequence joins TRBV7-9 and TRBJ2-7; D remains unclear. The CDR3 covers 12 residues. Germline V lookup: CDR1 SEHNR, CDR2 FQNEAQ (reference sequence). V lost 5 bases and J 9 bases, leaving 14 bases between the germline ends. CDR3 in amino acids: CASSNEPSRQYF. The CDR3 coding sequence is TGTGCCAGCAGCAACGAACCCAGTCGGCAGTACTTC.

This rearrangement joins TRBV7-2 to TRBJ2-7, with D perhaps matching TRBD2 (7 bases). Germline lookup yields CDR1 SGHTA and CDR2 FQGNSA. The CDR3 runs 14 residues. The CDR3 nucleotides are TGTGCTAAGCCCCCGGGGGGCATCTCCTACGAGCAGTACTTC. It is translated as CAKPPGGISYEQYF.

V gene TRBV7-2 combines with J gene TRBJ2-5, with unresolved D. The ends were cut back, 5 bases at V and 2 bases at J, with 12 bases in the middle. Germline V gene sequence: CDR1 SGHTA, CDR2 FQGNSA. This CDR3 region has 14 residues. CDR3 bases: TGTGCCAGCAGCCTCCCCTCGAGGCAAGAGACCCAGTACTTC. This encodes CASSLPSRQETQYF. Complete variable domain (other parts from reference TRBV7-2 and TRBJ2-5): GAGVSQSPSNKVTEKGKDVELRCDPISGHTALYWYRQSLGQGLEFLIYFQGNSAPDKSGLPSDRFSAERTGGSVSTLTIQRTQQEDSAVYLCASSLPSRQETQYFGPGTRLLVL.

The chain joins TRBV11-2 to TRBJ1-1, with D possibly matching TRBD1 (6 bases). The CDR3 has 14 residues. V lost 3 bases, J lost 5 bases, and 13 bases lay in between. The germline V gene has CDR1 SGHAT and CDR2 FQNNGV. The CDR3 bases are TGTGCCAGCAGCTTGGGACATTCTGGGACTGAAGCTTTCTTT. It yields the protein CASSLGHSGTEAFF.

The chain recombines TRBV29-1 with TRBJ1-1, with unresolved D. The CDR3 contains 12 residues. Germline assignment: CDR1 SQVTM and CDR2 ANQGSEA. With 2 bases removed from V and 1 base from J, the gap between germline ends came to 5 bases. The CDR3 here is CSVERRNTEAFF. In DNA form, the CDR3 reads TGCAGCGTTGAACGGAGGAACACTGAAGCTTTCTTT.

This chain uses TRBV19 with TRBJ1-2, with D maybe TRBD1 (5 bases). CDR1 is LNHDA and CDR2 is SQIVND in the germline V gene (reference sequence). V lost 7 bases, J lost 4 bases, and 10 bases lay in between. The CDR3 totals 12 residues. In DNA, the CDR3 is TGTGCCAGTACTCGGGACTTCTATGGCTACACCTTC. This gives the protein CASTRDFYGYTF.

This rearrangement joins TRBV27 to TRBJ1-1, with a weak D call TRBD1 (6 bases). CDR1 and CDR2 from the germline V gene are MNHEY and SMNVEV (reference sequence). Trimming stripped 7 bases from V and 5 bases from J, with 26 bases between. This CDR3 is 17 amino acids long. The CDR3 here is CASIRRTDFGRMTEAFF. The CDR3 DNA follows: TGTGCCAGCATCCGACGGACAGATTTCGGTCGGATGACTGAAGCTTTCTTT.

The chain couples TRBV7-9 to TRBJ2-5, with TRBD2 matching 7 bases. Germline V gives CDR1 SEHNR, CDR2 FQNEAQ (reference sequence). Trimming removed 5 bases from V and 2 bases from J; junction bases left unmatched: 2. This CDR3 is built from 13 residues. CDR3: CASSPAGQETQYF. In DNA form, the CDR3 reads TGTGCCAGCAGCCCAGCGGGACAAGAGACCCAGTACTTC.

V is TRBV5-4 and J is TRBJ2-3; D perhaps matches TRBD2 (5 bases). Between the trimmed V and J ends, which lost 0 bases and 3 bases, there was a span of 11 bases. Germline lookup yields CDR1 SGHNT and CDR2 YYREEE (reference sequence). The CDR3 consists of 15 residues. CDR3 DNA: TGTGCCAGCAGCTTGGCGGGGATAGGGACAGATACGCAGTATTTT. It encodes CASSLAGIGTDTQYF. Filled out from reference TRBV5-4 and TRBJ2-3, the complete variable domain reads ETGVTQSPTHLIKTRGQQVTLRCSSQSGHNTVSWYQQALGQGPQFIFQYYREEENGRGNFPPRFSGLQFPNYSSELNVNALELDDSALYLCASSLAGIGTDTQYFGPGTRLTVL.

The chain joins TRBV7-8 to TRBJ1-3; TRBD1 matches 8 bases. The CDR3 totals 16 residues. CDR1 is SGHVS and CDR2 is FQNEAQ in the germline V gene. Trimming cost V 5 bases and J 3 bases; bases outside gene matches: 9. The CDR3 region is CASSPTTGANGNTIYF. DNA for the CDR3: TGTGCCAGCAGCCCAACGACAGGGGCCAATGGAAACACCATATATTTT.